One and the same sample provided the 27 T cell receptor beta chains below, sequenced in a study of blood T cells in healthy people across ages. Using a J-beta primer mix together with a sample-barcoded 5' primer, a second PCR was run for about 7 to 12 cycles. TCRdb re-called the 5' RACE reads with MiXCR, one entry per CDR3 protein. The profile shows over 600,000 distinct CDR3 sequences, about 45% of them singletons. The sample taken for sequencing was blood. The source is an elderly man in good health.

On this clonotype itself: Since a much larger clone is just one base distant, this may be a read error. The chain has TRBV7-2 and TRBJ2-5; 12 bases agree with TRBD2. V dropped 4 bases and J dropped 11; count of bases not matched to a gene: 14. There are 16 residues in the CDR3. Germline CDR1 is SGHTA and CDR2 is FQGNSA. The CDR3 spells CASSSPTSGRIYGQYF. CDR3 bases: TGTGCCAGCAGCTCACCGACTAGCGGGAGAATCTACGGGCAGTACTTC.

This clonotype was seen only a few times. An end of the junction does not agree with germline; a read error may underlie this. The chain uses TRBV7-2 and TRBJ2-1, with 14 nucleotides matching TRBD2. The CDR3 is 20 amino acids. Germline loops: CDR1 SGHTA, CDR2 FQGNSA. The CDR3 is CASSFSGTSGSPGSYDEQFF. CDR3 nucleotides: TGTGCCAGCAGCTTTTCGGGGACTAGCGGGAGCCCCGGCTCCTACGATGAGCAGTTCTTC.

V gene TRBV20-1 combines with J gene TRBJ1-5; 10 nucleotides match TRBD1. Germline V gene sequence: CDR1 DFQATT, CDR2 SNEGSKA (reference sequence). Trimming at V came to 3 bases and at J to 6 bases, leaving 5 bases not matched to a gene. The CDR3 runs to 14 residues. CDR3 bases: TGCAGTGCTAGGGAGGACAGGGGGTCTCAGCCCCAGCATTTT. Amino acid sequence: CSAREDRGSQPQHF.

This clonotype has a handful of counts. The rearrangement links TRBV4-3 to TRBJ2-7; D might be TRBD1 (7 bases). The length of the CDR3 is 16 residues. V gave up 0 bases and J gave up 4 bases, with 16 bases separating them. Germline V gives CDR1 LGHNA, CDR2 YSLEER. CDR3 bases: TGCGCCAGCAGCCAAGATCTTGGAGGGGGCAGTTACGAGCAGTACTTC. It codes for CASSQDLGGGSYEQYF.

This clonotype was counted between two and nine times. J is TRBJ2-5 and V is TRBV6-2 or TRBV6-3, with D maybe TRBD2 (6 bases). The germline V and J ends were trimmed by 6 bases and 2 bases, with 25 bases remaining between them. Looked up from germline, CDR1 is MNHEY and CDR2 is SVGEGT. The CDR3 is made up of 18 amino acids. The chain's CDR3 is CASRPARDLTSPQETQYF. DNA of the CDR3: TGTGCCAGCAGACCCGCCCGGGACTTAACGTCTCCTCAAGAGACCCAGTACTTC.

The rearrangement uses TRBV27 and TRBJ1-2; 7 nucleotides line up with TRBD1. CDR1 is MNHEY and CDR2 is SMNVEV in the germline V gene (reference sequence). CDR3 length equals 13 residues. V dropped 6 bases and J dropped 5; count of bases not matched to a gene: 6. The CDR3 nucleotides read TGTGCCAGCAGGGGGACAGATGTATATGGCTACACCTTC. This codes for CASRGTDVYGYTF.

The V and J genes are TRBV4-2 and TRBJ2-1, with 9 positions matching TRBD2. V gave up 0 bases and J gave up 8 bases; unmatched junction bases: 11. CDR1 is LGHNA, CDR2 YNFKEQ, per germline. The CDR3 has 17 residues. The CDR3 nucleotides are TGTGCCAGCAGCCAAGATCCCCTAGCGGGACGGGGCGATGAGCAGTTCTTC. It codes for CASSQDPLAGRGDEQFF.

The rearrangement uses TRBV5-6 and TRBJ2-6, with 11 nucleotides matching TRBD2. Germline CDR1 is SGHDT and CDR2 is YYEEEE. J gave up 1 base and V 7 bases, and 7 bases lay outside the gene matches. The CDR3 spans 17 residues. The CDR3 sequence: CASGGTSGTSGANVLTF. CDR3 sequence (DNA): TGTGCCAGCGGGGGGACTAGCGGAACTTCTGGGGCCAACGTCCTGACTTTC.

The chain couples TRBV12-3 or TRBV12-4 to TRBJ2-1; TRBD2 matches at 11 bases. There are 15 residues in the CDR3. The ends lost 3 bases at V and 5 bases at J; junction bases unmatched: 3. The CDR3 spells CASSFLAGGHNEQFF. The CDR3 nucleotides read TGTGCCAGCAGTTTTCTAGCGGGAGGTCACAATGAGCAGTTCTTC.

The V and J genes are TRBV4-1 and TRBJ1-2; D not certain. Germline-derived CDR1 and CDR2 are MGHRA and YSYEKL. V shed 1 base and J shed 2 bases, with 5 bases lying between them. There are 13 residues in the CDR3. The CDR3 loop reads CASSQAGNYGYTF. As DNA, the CDR3 is TGCGCCAGCAGCCAAGCCGGGAACTATGGCTACACCTTC.

V is TRBV4-2 and J is TRBJ2-7; D is unresolved. The CDR3 totals 13 residues. Per germline, CDR1 LGHNA and CDR2 YNFKEQ. V shed 4 bases and J shed 0 bases, with 7 bases lying between them. CDR3 residues: CASSPKDSYEQYF. CDR3 sequence (DNA): TGTGCCAGCAGCCCCAAGGACTCCTACGAGCAGTACTTC.

J is TRBJ2-1 and V is TRBV4-2, with D possibly being TRBD1 (6 bases). The CDR3 contains 17 residues. Germline loops: CDR1 LGHNA, CDR2 YNFKEQ. With 3 bases removed from V and 8 bases from J, the gap between germline ends came to 23 bases. The CDR3 sequence is CASSQGLGTSGGDEQFF. In nucleotides, the CDR3 is TGTGCCAGCAGCCAGGGCCTCGGGACATCCGGAGGCGATGAGCAGTTCTTC.

This clonotype has only a few counts. V usage is TRBV12-3 or TRBV12-4 and J usage is TRBJ1-2; tentatively, D is TRBD1 (6 bases). This CDR3 comprises 14 residues. Trimming cost V 5 bases and J 0 bases, with 10 bases left between them. This CDR3 reads CASSRGGSNYGYTF. The CDR3 nucleotides read TGTGCCAGCAGTAGAGGGGGTTCTAACTATGGCTACACCTTC.

The chain joins TRBV20-1 to TRBJ2-5, with D possibly matching TRBD1 (5 bases). Trimming took off 2 bases at V and 2 bases at J, with 9 bases between the two ends. The CDR3 length is 13 residues. Germline values: CDR1 DFQATT, CDR2 SNEGSKA (reference sequence). The CDR3 is CSARSGSQETQYF. The CDR3 nucleotides read TGCAGTGCTAGATCAGGGTCGCAAGAGACCCAGTACTTC.

This chain links TRBV30 with TRBJ2-7, with 9 bases lining up with TRBD1. CDR1 GTSNPN and CDR2 SVGIG come from the germline V gene (reference sequence). J gave up 6 bases and V 3 bases, and 9 bases lay outside the gene matches. The CDR3 has 14 amino acids. CDR3 amino acids: CAWRALGQGSEQYF. The CDR3 DNA is TGTGCCTGGAGGGCCCTGGGACAGGGATCCGAGCAGTACTTC.

V gene TRBV28 combines with J gene TRBJ2-7; D gene uncertain. V was trimmed by 5 bases and J by 0 bases, leaving 17 bases between them. There are 16 residues in the CDR3. The germline V gene encodes CDR1 MDHEN and CDR2 SYDVKM. The CDR3 DNA sequence: TGTGCCAGCAGTCCACCTCGGTTGAGCCGCTCCTACGAGCAGTACTTC. Amino acid sequence: CASSPPRLSRSYEQYF.

This clonotype was detected a few times. This chain joins TRBV20-1 and TRBJ2-1; 16 nucleotides agree with TRBD2. CDR1 DFQATT and CDR2 SNEGSKA come from the germline V gene (reference sequence). V lost 5 bases and J lost 8; bases outside the gene matches: 6. This CDR3 region has 15 residues. In DNA form, the CDR3 reads TGCAGTGCTGACGACGGGACTAGCGGGAGGGATGAGCAGTTCTTC. It codes for CSADDGTSGRDEQFF.

The chain combines TRBV5-1 with TRBJ2-1; 8 bases line up with TRBD2. This CDR3 region has 17 residues. Unmatched junction bases numbered 23, after V lost 10 bases and J lost 8 bases. Germline values: CDR1 SGHRS, CDR2 YFSETQ. CDR3: CASRGGGSGSVYDEQFF. The CDR3 bases are TGCGCCTCCCGGGGTGGAGGAAGCGGGAGCGTATACGATGAGCAGTTCTTC.

Many counts were recorded for this clonotype. The rearrangement uses TRBV27 and TRBJ2-5; maybe TRBD1 (6 bases). The V and J ends lost 1 base and 5 bases respectively, with 11 bases between them. The CDR3 length is 14 residues. Germline-derived CDR1 and CDR2 are MNHEY and SMNVEV (reference sequence). As DNA, the CDR3 is TGTGCCAGCAGTTTATTTGGGGGCTGGGAGACCCAGTACTTC. It translates to CASSLFGGWETQYF.

Worth noting for this clonotype: The junction differs from germline at one of its ends, possibly a read error. The rearrangement uses TRBV7-2 and TRBJ2-7; D might be TRBD2 (5 bases). Per the germline V gene, CDR1 is SGHTA and CDR2 is FQGNSA. The CDR3 is made up of 13 amino acids. As DNA, the CDR3 is TGTGCCAGCAGCTTAGGCAGAGACTACGAGCGGTACTTC. Protein product: CASSLGRDYERYF.

The chain has TRBV4-3 and TRBJ1-5, with D uncertain. Germline CDR1 LGHNA, CDR2 YSLEER. Trimming took off 0 bases at V and 0 bases at J, with 15 bases between the two ends. The CDR3 spans 18 residues. The CDR3 here is CASSQDFWAVDSNQPQHF. The CDR3 bases are TGCGCCAGCAGCCAAGATTTTTGGGCAGTAGATAGCAATCAGCCCCAGCATTTT.

This clonotype was detected a few times. The chain is built from TRBV4-2 and TRBJ2-1; 9 nucleotides align to TRBD2. V lost 1 base, J lost 0 bases, and 4 bases stayed unmatched. Germline values: CDR1 LGHNA, CDR2 YNFKEQ. This CDR3 is 17 amino acids long. CDR3 in DNA: TGTGCCAGCAGCCAAGGGACTAGCGAGAGCTCCTACAATGAGCAGTTCTTC. Translating it yields CASSQGTSESSYNEQFF.

V usage is TRBV10-3 and J usage is TRBJ2-5; a possible D gene is TRBD1 (7 bases). Trimming took off 5 bases at V and 11 bases at J, with 27 bases between the two ends. CDR1 is ENHRY, CDR2 SYGVKD, per germline. The CDR3 extends over 16 amino acids. The DNA for the CDR3 is TGTGCCATCAGTATCCAGGGGGGACAAACCTCGTCTGAGCAGTACTTC. It is translated as CAISIQGGQTSSEQYF.

This chain links TRBV29-1 with TRBJ1-2, with 7 bases matching TRBD1. Trimming took 3 bases from V and 8 from J; bases not matched to a gene: 9. There are 13 residues in the CDR3. Looked up from germline, CDR1 is SQVTM and CDR2 is ANQGSEA. In DNA form, the CDR3 reads TGCAGCGTTGACCGAAAGGGGGCGACGGGCTACACCTTC. This encodes CSVDRKGATGYTF.

The chain carries TRBV28 and TRBJ2-6, with unresolved D. The CDR3 totals 15 residues. The V end lost 2 bases, the J end lost 3 bases, and 8 bases lay between the germline ends. Germline CDR1 is MDHEN and CDR2 is SYDVKM. CDR3 sequence: CASSLTGVGANVLTF. The CDR3 nucleotides read TGTGCCAGCAGTTTAACGGGCGTTGGGGCCAACGTCCTGACTTTC.

In its sample, this clonotype was seen once. The chain recombines TRBV5-6 with TRBJ1-2; D unclear. Trimming removed 2 bases at V and 0 bases at J, with 17 bases between. The CDR3 length is 17 residues. Germline lookup yields CDR1 SGHDT and CDR2 YYEEEE. CDR3 coding DNA: TGTGCCAGCAGCTTTCCAGGAGGGTCGGGAACTAACTATGGCTACACCTTC. It specifies CASSFPGGSGTNYGYTF.

This clonotype came up once. This CDR3 is CASSLFRLANTGELFF. The CDR3 DNA reads as TGTGCCAGCAGCTTATTTCGACTAGCGAACACCGGGGAGCTGTTTTTT. V usage is TRBV7-3 and J usage is TRBJ2-2, with D possibly matching TRBD2 (6 bases). This CDR3 has 16 residues. Germline CDR1 reads SGHTA; CDR2 reads FQGTGA. Trimming shortened V by 2 bases and J by 0 bases, and 10 bases separated the two germline ends.